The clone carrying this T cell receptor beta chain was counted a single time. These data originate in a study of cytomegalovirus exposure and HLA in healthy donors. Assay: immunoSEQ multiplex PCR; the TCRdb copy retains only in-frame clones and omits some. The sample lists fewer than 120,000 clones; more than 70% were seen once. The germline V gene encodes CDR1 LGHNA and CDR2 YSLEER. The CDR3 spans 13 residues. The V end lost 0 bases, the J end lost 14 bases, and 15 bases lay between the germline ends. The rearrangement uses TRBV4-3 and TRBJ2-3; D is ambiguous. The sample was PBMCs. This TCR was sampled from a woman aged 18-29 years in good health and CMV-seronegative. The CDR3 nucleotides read TGCGCCAGCAGCCAAGATCAACAAGGCGGTGCGTATTTT. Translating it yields CASSQDQQGGAYF.